The clone carrying this T cell receptor beta chain is a singleton in its sample. Using immunoSEQ multiplex PCR, the repertoire was profiled, and TCRdb retains in-frame clones only, with some absent. This table holds 20,000 to 25,000 clones, about 80% found once. This sample is part of a study of STAT5B mutations in CD4+ large granular lymphocyte leukemia. Overall study context: Among healthy donors, a particular HLA allele went with more CDR3 'QG' motifs.

With 4 bases clipped from V and 6 bases from J, the junction kept 11 bases outside the gene matches. The CDR3 consists of 14 residues. CDR1 is SQVTM and CDR2 is ANQGSEA in the germline V gene. The TCR comes from a human donor in good health. The V call is TRBV29-1, the J call TRBJ2-5; 7 nucleotides align to TRBD1. The source material was CD4+ T cells from blood buffy coats. CDR3: CSVVLPGTAKTQYF. The DNA for the CDR3 is TGCAGCGTTGTACTCCCCGGGACAGCGAAGACCCAGTACTTC. The complete variable domain, with remaining parts taken from reference TRBV29-1 and TRBJ2-5, reads SAVISQKPSRDICQRGTSLTIQCQVDSQVTMMFWYRQQPGQSLTLIATANQGSEATYESGFVIDKFPISRPNLTFSTLTVSNMSPEDSSIYLCSVVLPGTAKTQYFGPGTRLLVL.